These 10 T cell receptor beta chains were all obtained from the same sample, sequenced in a study of blood T cell repertoires in COVID-19. Clones were read by immunoSEQ multiplex PCR, and TCRdb kept only the in-frame ones, dropping some. Of approximately 260,000 clones in the sample, approximately 79% were seen once. Sequenced: PBMCs or T cells enriched from blood (not recorded which). These receptor sequences come from a young man with acute COVID-19.

V gene TRBV6-5 combines with J gene TRBJ2-7; 8 positions agree with TRBD2. This CDR3 spans 14 amino acids. CDR1 is MNHEY, CDR2 SVGAGI, per germline. Losses at the gene ends were 6 bases for V and 7 bases for J; bases not matched to a gene: 11. CDR3 sequence (DNA): TGTGCCAGCAGGCGGGCGGGAGGCCTGGGTGAGCAGTACGTC. It translates to CASRRAGGLGEQYV.

In its sample, this clone was seen a few times. The chain combines TRBV29-1 with TRBJ1-2, with no clear D. Germline-derived CDR1 and CDR2 are SQVTM and ANQGSEA. This CDR3 contains 10 residues. The V and J ends lost 7 bases and 3 bases respectively, with 6 bases between them. CDR3 DNA: TGCAGCGCCGCGGACTATGGCTACACCTTC. Its protein is CSAADYGYTF.

This sequence joins TRBV2 and TRBJ2-7, with D uncertain. Germline V CDR1 and CDR2: SNHLY, FYNNEI. CDR3 length equals 13 residues. Trimming pared 4 bases from V and 7 bases from J, leaving 14 bases between. CDR3 in DNA: TGTGCCAGCAGTGCCAGGTTCTCTCGGGAGCAGTACGTC. It translates to CASSARFSREQYV.

The CDR3 spells CASSLSEVARGTHQFF. The CDR3 DNA is TGTGCCAGCAGTCTGAGCGAGGTCGCCCGGGGGACCCATCAGTTCTTC. V is TRBV28 and J is TRBJ2-1; D possibly corresponds to TRBD2 (6 bases). Germline V lookup: CDR1 MDHEN, CDR2 SYDVKM. The V gene lost 5 bases and the J gene lost 13 bases, with 27 bases spanning the gap. The CDR3 covers 16 residues.

As concerns this clone: An end of the junction does not agree with germline; a read error may underlie this. V usage is TRBV5-1 and J usage is TRBJ2-3; the D is unclear. Per the germline V gene, CDR1 is SGHRS and CDR2 is YFSETQ. The CDR3 runs to 15 residues. CDR3: CASSPKHADTDTQYF. CDR3 bases: TGTGCCAGCAGTCCCAAACATGCCGACACAGATACGCAGTATTTT.

V usage is TRBV14 and J usage is TRBJ2-1; 8 bases align to TRBD2. V dropped 2 bases and J dropped 8; count of bases not matched to a gene: 5. The CDR3 has 14 residues. Germline assignment: CDR1 SGHDN and CDR2 FVKESK. In nucleotides, the CDR3 is TGTGCCAGCAGCCAAATAGCGGGATTGTATGAGCAGTTCTTC. It specifies CASSQIAGLYEQFF.

CDR3 region: CASRGTGLTEAFF. The DNA of the CDR3 is TGTGCCAGTAGAGGGACAGGGCTCACTGAAGCTTTCTTT. This chain links TRBV25-1 with TRBJ1-1, with TRBD1 matching 9 bases. V lost 9 bases and J lost 4; bases outside the gene matches: 6. The CDR3 consists of 13 residues. Germline-derived CDR1 and CDR2 are MGHDK and SYGVNS.

The chain uses TRBV6-5 and TRBJ2-7; possible D gene TRBD1, 5 bases. V lost 7 bases, J lost 0 bases, and 10 bases lay in between. This CDR3 has 13 amino acids. Germline-derived CDR1 and CDR2 are MNHEY and SVGAGI. For the CDR3, the DNA is TGTGCCAGCAACCAAGGGGTCTCCTACGAGCAGTACGTC. Translating gives CASNQGVSYEQYV.

Of note for this clone: Its ends do not fully match the called genes, so a read error is possible. The V and J genes are TRBV5-1 and TRBJ2-1, with 9 bases lining up with TRBD2. The CDR3 covers 17 residues. CDR1 and CDR2 (germline): SGHRS, YFSETQ. The CDR3 DNA sequence: TGTGCCAGCAGCCAGCCCCCCGGGACTAGCAGTTACAATGAGCAGTTCTTC. It codes for CASSQPPGTSSYNEQFF.

This clone was observed once. This rearrangement joins TRBV11-2 to TRBJ1-2; D is possibly TRBD1 (6 bases). V was pared by 5 bases and J by 2 bases, with 21 bases between. This CDR3 is built from 17 residues. Germline CDR1 SGHAT, CDR2 FQNNGV. In nucleotides, the CDR3 is TGTGCCAGCAGCCCGTTGAGGGCCTGGACAGCCAACTATGGCTACACCTTC. It encodes CASSPLRAWTANYGYTF.